This T cell receptor (beta chain) was sequenced for a study of blood T cell repertoires in COVID-19. This CDR3 has 14 residues. Germline V CDR1 and CDR2: SGDLS, YYNGEE. V was pared by 3 bases and J by 5 bases, with 2 bases of the junction left unmatched. Profiling relied on immunoSEQ multiplex PCR, and the TCRdb table lists in-frame clones only, not all of them. The table records about 200,000 clones, 75% to 90% of them present only once. Those who participated ranged in age from roughly 18 to 95 years and resided in around 22 US areas. Donors were grouped by their self-reported clinical history. The sequenced material came from PBMCs or T cells enriched from blood (not recorded which). V and J are TRBV9 and TRBJ1-4; the match to TRBD1 covers 9 bases. The TCR sequence derives from a young man who had recovered from COVID-19. CDR3 region: CASSGGTGNEKLFF. The CDR3 DNA follows: TGTGCCAGCAGCGGTGGGACAGGGAATGAAAAACTGTTTTTT. The full variable domain, rest sourced from reference TRBV9 and TRBJ1-4, is DSGVTQTPKHLITATGQRVTLRCSPRSGDLSVYWYQQSLDQGLQFLIQYYNGEERAKGNILERFSAQQFPDLHSELNLSSLELGDSALYFCASSGGTGNEKLFFGSGTQLSVL.